The clone carrying this T cell receptor (beta chain) has more than one count but fewer than ten. Its specificity is unknown. This specimen comes from a study of T-cell memory formation after mild COVID-19. Study-wide context: The two donors had largely donor-specific TCR clusters.

The CDR3 has 15 amino acids. Germline V gene lookup returns CDR1 SGHTA and CDR2 FQGNSA. Trimming stripped 5 bases from V and 6 bases from J, with 18 bases between. Study conclusions and caveats: Nothing confirmed that second-wave clones peaking on day 37 were specific for SARS-CoV-2.

Using constant-segment primers, 5'RACE produced TCR alpha and TCR beta cDNA libraries carrying sample barcodes and UMIs. TCRdb redid the calling of the 5' RACE reads with MiXCR, one entry per CDR3 protein. The table includes 250,000 to 350,000 distinct CDR3 sequences, less than 20% detected once. The TCR was taken from a man aged 18 to 30 who had mild COVID-19 (a few samples of this study predate the infection). Cell type and time point are not known. The chain combines TRBV7-2 with TRBJ2-3; D is undetermined. The specimen sequenced was PBMCs or a T cell subset sorted from them (not recorded which). Here the CDR3 DNA reads TGTGCCAGCAGCCCCTCCTTTTACCGGGCGGATACGCAGTATTTT. Encoded protein: CASSPSFYRADTQYF.